This T cell receptor (beta chain) stems from a study of T cell repertoires in cytomegalovirus infection. This CDR3 has 13 amino acids. Trimming took off 6 bases at V and 6 bases at J, with 14 bases between the two ends. In TCRdb, the reads were re-called with MiXCR into one record per CDR3 protein. Among around 530,000 distinct CDR3 sequences, around a quarter were seen once, and the ten largest hold 13%. The chain has TRBV12-3 or TRBV12-4 and TRBJ2-5; no definite D call. Specimen: PBMCs. This TCR came from a human donor in good health (CMV status not recorded). Some clones in this sample may be carry-over from other donors' samples. The DNA of the CDR3 is TGTGCCAGCAGCCAACCCCCGCAACAGACCCAGTACTTC. Translation: CASSQPPQQTQYF.